The subject of this entry is one TCR beta chain. Its antigen is undetermined. The junction departs from the called germline gene at one end, perhaps through a read error. As the method for making TCR beta libraries, quantitative 5'-RACE with molecular barcodes was used. TCRdb fed the 5' RACE reads into MiXCR, producing one record per CDR3 protein. The data show 250,000 or so distinct CDR3 sequences, over 15% seen once. The data were taken from a study of CD8 T cells in ankylosing spondylitis. This CDR3 region has 14 residues. Study observations and caveats: In ankylosing spondylitis patients, matched synovial fluid reportedly showed significant enrichment of disease-linked clones.

The sample comprised blood, either unsorted or a sorted T cell fraction (not recorded which). This chain connects TRBV12-3 or TRBV12-4 to TRBJ2-5, with D uncertain. The sequence was collected from a male donor with ankylosing spondylitis or in good health (not recorded which). The CDR3 here is CASSLPRREEPQYF. The CDR3 DNA reads TGTGCCAGCAGTTTACCCCGGAGAGAAGAGCCCCAGTACTTC.